This entry lists 15 T cell receptor beta chains sequenced from one sample in a study of CD8 T cells in ankylosing spondylitis listed by TCRdb under 2017. The library was produced with 5' RACE. The sequencer was an Illumina HiSeq 2500. TCRdb handled the public reads itself, with Q25 trimming in fastp and clone calling in MiXCR, and kept productive beta chains. Rows with a matching CDR3 protein are joined into one entry that keeps the most common DNA and genes. A total of nearly 350,000 distinct CDR3 sequences appear in this sample, approximately 15% of them only once. Around 0.99% of the sample is taken by the ten largest. Sequences were obtained from blood, either unsorted or a sorted T cell fraction (not recorded which). The source is a male donor with ankylosing spondylitis or in good health (not recorded which).

This clonotype has more than one count but fewer than ten. The V gene is TRBV12-3 or TRBV12-4, the J gene TRBJ2-4; 14 bases align to TRBD2. Germline trimming cut 1 base from V and 7 bases from J; bases unmatched to any gene: 3. CDR3 length: 16 amino acids. CDR3 residues: CASSLGTSGGPNIQYF. As DNA, the CDR3 is TGTGCCAGCAGTTTAGGGACTAGCGGGGGGCCGAACATTCAGTACTTC.

This clonotype was recorded many times. The genes are TRBV29-1 and TRBJ1-5; TRBD1 matches 8 bases. Germline V gene data show CDR1 as SQVTM and CDR2 as ANQGSEA. This CDR3 comprises 13 residues. V lost 5 bases and J lost 5; bases outside the gene matches: 5. CDR3 nucleotide sequence: TGCAGCGTTAGTACAGGGGGAGATCAGCCCCAGCATTTT. It is translated as CSVSTGGDQPQHF.

This rearrangement joins TRBV3-1 to TRBJ2-1, with a weak D call TRBD2 (6 bases). Germline V gene lookup returns CDR1 LGHDT and CDR2 YNNKEL (reference sequence). The CDR3 totals 18 residues. Trimming stripped 3 bases from V and 0 bases from J, with 18 bases between. In DNA form, the CDR3 reads TGTGCCAGCAGCCACCGAGTAAGTATAGCGGCCTCCTACAATGAGCAGTTCTTC. As protein: CASSHRVSIAASYNEQFF.

This clonotype was detected a few times. This chain uses TRBV3-1 with TRBJ2-5; 7 positions match TRBD1. CDR3 length: 14 residues. The germline CDR1 and CDR2 sequences are LGHDT and YNNKEL (reference sequence). After removal of 6 bases from V and 4 bases from J, the junction contained 8 bases not matched to a gene. CDR3 nucleotides: TGTGCCAGCAGAGTACAGGGGAGCCCAGAGACCCAGTACTTC. This sequence encodes CASRVQGSPETQYF.

This clonotype came up a few times. The rearrangement uses TRBV5-1 and TRBJ2-1, with TRBD2 matching 9 bases. Germline V gives CDR1 SGHRS, CDR2 YFSETQ. This CDR3 is 18 amino acids long. V trimming: 3 bases; J trimming: 3 bases; junction bases outside the gene matches: 13. This CDR3 reads CASSSGQSPSGVYNEQFF. CDR3 bases: TGCGCCAGCAGCTCGGGACAGTCCCCTAGCGGGGTCTACAATGAGCAGTTCTTC.

The gene calls are TRBV19 and TRBJ2-2; D unclear. Germline assignment: CDR1 LNHDA and CDR2 SQIVND (reference sequence). The CDR3 covers 13 residues. V was cut by 0 bases and J by 4 bases, with 3 bases left in between. The CDR3 loop is CASSIDSTGELFF. The CDR3 DNA reads as TGTGCCAGTAGTATAGATAGCACCGGGGAGCTGTTTTTT.

This chain joins TRBV20-1 and TRBJ2-3; no clear D gene. The CDR3 is 15 residues long. V was shortened by 0 bases and J by 2 bases, with 12 bases between the two germline ends. CDR1 DFQATT and CDR2 SNEGSKA come from the germline V gene (reference sequence). The CDR3: CSARDLTKATDTQYF. As DNA, the CDR3 is TGCAGTGCTAGAGATTTAACCAAAGCCACAGATACGCAGTATTTT.

The chain employs TRBV9 and TRBJ2-7; D assignment may be TRBD1 or TRBD2 (6 bases each). V was cut by 3 bases and J by 7 bases, with 17 bases left in between. The CDR3 is 14 amino acids. CDR1 and CDR2 (germline): SGDLS, YYNGEE. CDR3 protein: CASSEGGWGKEQYF. The DNA of the CDR3 is TGTGCCAGCAGCGAGGGGGGCTGGGGGAAGGAGCAGTACTTC.

This clonotype was observed at least ten times. The chain employs TRBV7-2 and TRBJ1-2; D unresolved. CDR3 length: 13 amino acids. Trimming took off 4 bases at V and 4 bases at J, with 10 bases between the two ends. Germline assignment: CDR1 SGHTA and CDR2 FQGNSA. This CDR3 is CASSWNIGYGYTF. DNA of the CDR3: TGTGCCAGCAGCTGGAACATAGGCTATGGCTACACCTTC.

This clonotype was seen a handful of times. The gene calls are TRBV19 and TRBJ2-2; 7 nucleotides align to TRBD1. Per germline, CDR1 LNHDA and CDR2 SQIVND (reference sequence). The length of the CDR3 is 15 residues. V lost 6 bases and J lost 3; bases outside the gene matches: 7. CDR3 amino acids: CASSLRDSYTGELFF. The CDR3 nucleotides are TGTGCCAGTAGCCTCCGGGACAGCTACACCGGGGAGCTGTTTTTT.

V and J are TRBV11-2 and TRBJ2-1, with D tentatively TRBD2 (8 bases). Deletions cut 4 bases from V and 3 bases from J, with 16 bases between. The CDR3 contains 16 residues. CDR1 SGHAT and CDR2 FQNNGV come from the germline V gene. The CDR3 region is CASSSTGAGGYNEQFF. The DNA of the CDR3 is TGTGCCAGCAGCTCCACAGGGGCGGGAGGCTACAATGAGCAGTTCTTC.

This clonotype has more than one count but fewer than ten. The rearrangement uses TRBV29-1 and TRBJ2-7, with D possibly TRBD1 on 7 matching bases. CDR3 size: 14 residues. Germline V gene data show CDR1 as SQVTM and CDR2 as ANQGSEA. The V and J ends lost 5 bases and 3 bases respectively, with 17 bases between them. The CDR3 sequence is CSVRSGGSGYEQYF. In nucleotides, the CDR3 is TGCAGCGTTCGATCAGGGGGGAGCGGCTACGAGCAGTACTTC.

CDR3: CASSLGGLDVTSYEQYF. DNA for the CDR3: TGCGCCAGCAGCTTGGGGGGACTAGACGTAACATCCTACGAGCAGTACTTC. V and J are TRBV5-1 and TRBJ2-7, with 8 bases lining up with TRBD2. Germline lookup yields CDR1 SGHRS and CDR2 YFSETQ. The CDR3 extends over 17 amino acids. J lost 1 base, V lost 0 bases, and 9 bases had no gene match.

This clonotype was picked up a small number of times. The rearrangement links TRBV12-3 or TRBV12-4 to TRBJ1-3; D not certain. This CDR3 has 13 residues. Trimming left V 6 bases short and J 4 bases short, with 10 bases between. In DNA, the CDR3 is TGTGCCAGCAGGAGGCCCAAAGGAAACACCATATATTTT. This translates into CASRRPKGNTIYF.

This clonotype was seen more than once but under ten times. The chain joins TRBV4-1 to TRBJ2-1; D not certain. V lost 2 bases and J 0 bases, leaving 2 bases between the germline ends. The CDR3 covers 13 residues. CDR1 is MGHRA and CDR2 is YSYEKL in the germline V gene. The CDR3 spells CASSQYSYNEQFF. CDR3 nucleotides: TGCGCCAGCAGCCAATACTCCTACAATGAGCAGTTCTTC.